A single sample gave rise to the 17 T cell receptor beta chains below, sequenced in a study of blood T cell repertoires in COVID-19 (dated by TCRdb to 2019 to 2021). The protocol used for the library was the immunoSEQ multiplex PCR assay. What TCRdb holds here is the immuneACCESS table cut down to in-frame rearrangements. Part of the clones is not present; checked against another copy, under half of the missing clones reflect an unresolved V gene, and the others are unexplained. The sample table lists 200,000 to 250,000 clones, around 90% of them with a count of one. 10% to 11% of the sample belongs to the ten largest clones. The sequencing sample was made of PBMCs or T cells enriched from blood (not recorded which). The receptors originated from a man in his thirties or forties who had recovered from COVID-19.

CDR3 loop: CASSLTPNYGYTF. As DNA, the CDR3 is TGTGCCAGCAGTTTGACTCCTAACTATGGCTACACCTTC. The chain has TRBV28 and TRBJ1-2; D gene ambiguous. Trimming left V 3 bases short and J 0 bases short, with 5 bases between. Germline assignment: CDR1 MDHEN and CDR2 SYDVKM. CDR3 length: 13 amino acids.

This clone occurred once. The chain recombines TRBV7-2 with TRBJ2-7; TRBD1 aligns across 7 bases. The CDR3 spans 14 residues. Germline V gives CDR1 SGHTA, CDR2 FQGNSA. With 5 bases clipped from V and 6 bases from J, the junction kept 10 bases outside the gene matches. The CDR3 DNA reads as TGTGCCAGCAGCCCCGGGACAGCCTCGAGCGAGCAGTACTTC. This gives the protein CASSPGTASSEQYF.

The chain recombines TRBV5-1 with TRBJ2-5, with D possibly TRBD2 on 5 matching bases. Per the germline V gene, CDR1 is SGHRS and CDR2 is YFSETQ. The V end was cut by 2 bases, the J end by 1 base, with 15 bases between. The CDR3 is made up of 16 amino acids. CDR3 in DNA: TGCGCCAGCAGCTTATCCGGGGATTGGGGCCAAGAGACCCAGTACTTC. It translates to CASSLSGDWGQETQYF.

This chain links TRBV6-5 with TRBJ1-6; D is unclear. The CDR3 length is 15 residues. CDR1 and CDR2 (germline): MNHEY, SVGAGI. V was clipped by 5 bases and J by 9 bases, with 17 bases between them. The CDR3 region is CASSTLSGSGSPLHF. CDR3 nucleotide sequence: TGTGCCAGCAGTACGCTCTCCGGCTCGGGTTCACCCCTCCACTTT.

DNA of the CDR3: TGTGCCTGGAGTGGAGCGGGGGGAAACGAGCAGTACTTC. This translates into CAWSGAGGNEQYF. The chain links TRBV30 to TRBJ2-7; 9 positions agree with TRBD2. The junction had 3 bases not matched to a gene; V was cut back by 1 base and J by 5 bases. The CDR3 loop spans 13 amino acids. Looked up from germline, CDR1 is GTSNPN and CDR2 is SVGIG (reference sequence).

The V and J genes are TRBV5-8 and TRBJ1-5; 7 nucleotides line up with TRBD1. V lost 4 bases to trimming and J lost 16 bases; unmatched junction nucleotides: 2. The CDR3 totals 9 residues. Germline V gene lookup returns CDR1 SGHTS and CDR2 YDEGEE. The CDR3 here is CASSPGGHF. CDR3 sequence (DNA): TGTGCCAGCAGCCCAGGGGGACATTTT. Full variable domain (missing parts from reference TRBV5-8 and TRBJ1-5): EAGVTQSPTHLIKTRGQQATLRCSPISGHTSVYWYQQALGLGLQFLLWYDEGEERNRGNFPPRFSGRQFPNYSSELNVNALELEDSALYLCASSPGGHFGDGTRLSIL.

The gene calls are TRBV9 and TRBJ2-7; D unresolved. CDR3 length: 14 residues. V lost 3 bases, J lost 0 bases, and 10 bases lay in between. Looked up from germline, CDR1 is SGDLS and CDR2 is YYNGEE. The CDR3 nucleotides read TGTGCCAGCAGCGGATCAGGTCGCTCCTACGAGCAGTACTTC. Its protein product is CASSGSGRSYEQYF.

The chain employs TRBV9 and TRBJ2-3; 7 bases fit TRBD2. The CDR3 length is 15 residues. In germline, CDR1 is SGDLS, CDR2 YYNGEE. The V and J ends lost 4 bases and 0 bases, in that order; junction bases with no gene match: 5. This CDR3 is CASSPQRGSTDTQYF. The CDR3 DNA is TGTGCCAGCAGCCCCCAGCGGGGTAGCACAGATACGCAGTATTTT.

The CDR3 nucleotides are TGCGCCAGCAGCCAAGAGGGGGGGCTGGGAACTGGAAACACCATATATTTT. Amino acids: CASSQEGGLGTGNTIYF. This chain uses TRBV4-1 with TRBJ1-3; D possibly corresponds to TRBD1 (6 bases). The CDR3 has 17 amino acids. Trimming took 0 bases from V and 2 from J, leaving 14 bases between them. Germline V gene data show CDR1 as MGHRA and CDR2 as YSYEKL.

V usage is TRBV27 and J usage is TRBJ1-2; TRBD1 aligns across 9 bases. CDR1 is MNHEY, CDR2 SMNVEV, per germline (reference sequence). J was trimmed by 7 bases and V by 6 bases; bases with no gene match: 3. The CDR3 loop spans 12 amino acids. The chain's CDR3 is CASSRTGAGYTF. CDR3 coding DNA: TGTGCCAGCAGCCGGACAGGGGCTGGCTACACCTTC.

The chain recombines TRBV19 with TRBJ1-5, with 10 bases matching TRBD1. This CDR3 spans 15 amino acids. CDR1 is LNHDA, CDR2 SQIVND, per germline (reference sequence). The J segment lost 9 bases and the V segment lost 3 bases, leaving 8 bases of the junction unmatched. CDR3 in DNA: TGTGCCAGTAGTATGGGGACAGGGGTCGTTATGCCCCAGCATTTT. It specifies CASSMGTGVVMPQHF.

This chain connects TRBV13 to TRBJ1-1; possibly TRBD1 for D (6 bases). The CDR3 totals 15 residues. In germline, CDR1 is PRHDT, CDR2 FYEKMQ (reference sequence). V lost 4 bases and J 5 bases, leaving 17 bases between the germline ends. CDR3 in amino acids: CASSSEQGWETEAFF. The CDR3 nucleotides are TGTGCCAGCAGCTCCGAACAGGGATGGGAGACTGAAGCTTTCTTT. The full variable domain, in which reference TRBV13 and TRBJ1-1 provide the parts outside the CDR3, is AAGVIQSPRHLIKEKRETATLKCYPIPRHDTVYWYQQGPGQDPQFLISFYEKMQSDKGSIPDRFSAQQFSDYHSELNMSSLELGDSALYFCASSSEQGWETEAFFGQGTRLTVV.

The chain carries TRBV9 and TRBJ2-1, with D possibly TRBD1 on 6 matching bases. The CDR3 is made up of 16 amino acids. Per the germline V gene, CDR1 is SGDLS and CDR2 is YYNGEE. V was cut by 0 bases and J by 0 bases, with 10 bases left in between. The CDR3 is CASSVVGTSSYNEQFF. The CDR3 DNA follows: TGTGCCAGCAGCGTAGTTGGGACAAGCTCCTACAATGAGCAGTTCTTC.

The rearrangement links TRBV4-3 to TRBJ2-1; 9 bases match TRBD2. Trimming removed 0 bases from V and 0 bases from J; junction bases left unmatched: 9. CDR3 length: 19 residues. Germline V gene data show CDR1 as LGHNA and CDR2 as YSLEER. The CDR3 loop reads CASSQDVWRGGDSYNEQFF. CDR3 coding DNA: TGCGCCAGCAGCCAAGATGTTTGGCGGGGGGGAGACTCCTACAATGAGCAGTTCTTC.

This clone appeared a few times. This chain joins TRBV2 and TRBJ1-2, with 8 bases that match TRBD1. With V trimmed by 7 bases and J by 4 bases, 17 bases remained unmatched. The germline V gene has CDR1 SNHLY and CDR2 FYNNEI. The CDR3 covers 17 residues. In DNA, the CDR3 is TGTGCCAGCACCAGGGTGGGCCAGGGGGCATCTGGCTATGGCTACACCTTC. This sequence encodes CASTRVGQGASGYGYTF.

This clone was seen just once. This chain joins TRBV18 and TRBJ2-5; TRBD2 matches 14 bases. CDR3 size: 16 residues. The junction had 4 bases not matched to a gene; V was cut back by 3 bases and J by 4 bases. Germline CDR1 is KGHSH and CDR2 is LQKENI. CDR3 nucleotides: TGTGCCAGCTCACCGGGACTAGCGGGAGTATCAGAGACCCAGTACTTC. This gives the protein CASSPGLAGVSETQYF.

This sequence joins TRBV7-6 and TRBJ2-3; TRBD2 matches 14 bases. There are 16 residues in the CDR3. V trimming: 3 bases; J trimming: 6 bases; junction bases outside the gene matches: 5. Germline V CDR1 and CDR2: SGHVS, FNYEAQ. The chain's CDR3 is CASSLGTSGRWDTQYF. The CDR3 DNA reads TGTGCCAGCAGCTTGGGGACTAGCGGGAGATGGGATACGCAGTATTTT.